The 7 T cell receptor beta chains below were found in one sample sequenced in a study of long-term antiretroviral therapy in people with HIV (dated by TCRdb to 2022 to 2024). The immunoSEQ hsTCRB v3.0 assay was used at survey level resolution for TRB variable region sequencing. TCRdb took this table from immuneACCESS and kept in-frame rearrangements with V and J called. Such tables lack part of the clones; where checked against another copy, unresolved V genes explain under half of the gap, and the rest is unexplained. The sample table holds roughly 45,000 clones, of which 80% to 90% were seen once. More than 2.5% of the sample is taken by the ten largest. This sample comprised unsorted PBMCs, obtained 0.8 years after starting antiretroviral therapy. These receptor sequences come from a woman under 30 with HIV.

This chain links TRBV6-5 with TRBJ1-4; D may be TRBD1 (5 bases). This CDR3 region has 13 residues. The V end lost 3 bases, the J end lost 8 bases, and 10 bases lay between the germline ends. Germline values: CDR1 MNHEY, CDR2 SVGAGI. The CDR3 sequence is CASSYRGREKLFF. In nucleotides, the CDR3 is TGTGCCAGCAGTTATAGGGGAAGGGAAAAACTGTTTTTT.

The CDR3 nucleotides are TGCGCCAGCAGCCAAGAGGTGTCAGGGATGCGCGAAAAACTGTTTTTT. Its translation: CASSQEVSGMREKLFF. The V gene is TRBV4-3, the J gene TRBJ1-4, with D possibly being TRBD1 (5 bases). V lost 0 bases, J lost 8 bases, and 16 bases lay in between. In germline, CDR1 is LGHNA, CDR2 YSLEER. CDR3 length equals 16 residues.

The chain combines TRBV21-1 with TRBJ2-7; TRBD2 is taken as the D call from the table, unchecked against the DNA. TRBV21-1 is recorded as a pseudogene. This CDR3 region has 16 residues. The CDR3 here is CASSKSRPGLAFEQYF. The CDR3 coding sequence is TGTGCCAGCAGCAAATCAAGGCCGGGACTAGCTTTCGAGCAGTACTTC.

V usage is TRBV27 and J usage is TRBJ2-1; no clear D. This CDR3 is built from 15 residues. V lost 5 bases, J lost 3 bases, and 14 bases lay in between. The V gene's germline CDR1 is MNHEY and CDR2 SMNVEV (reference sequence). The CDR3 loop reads CASSPPPGLYNEQFF. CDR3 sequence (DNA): TGTGCCAGCAGTCCACCCCCCGGGCTCTACAATGAGCAGTTCTTC.

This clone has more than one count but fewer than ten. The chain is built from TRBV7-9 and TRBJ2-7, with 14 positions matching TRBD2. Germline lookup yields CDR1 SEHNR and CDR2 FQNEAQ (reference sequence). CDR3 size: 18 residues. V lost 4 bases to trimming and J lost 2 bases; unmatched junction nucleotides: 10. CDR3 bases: TGTGCCAGCAGCTCCCTCAGCGGGACTAGCGGGAGCCCCTACGAGCAGTACTTC. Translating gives CASSSLSGTSGSPYEQYF.

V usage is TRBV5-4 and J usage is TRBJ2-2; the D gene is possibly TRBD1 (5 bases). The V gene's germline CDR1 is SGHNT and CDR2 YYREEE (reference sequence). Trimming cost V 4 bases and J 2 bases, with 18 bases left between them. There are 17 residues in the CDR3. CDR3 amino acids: CASSPRMARGNTGELFF. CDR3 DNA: TGTGCCAGCAGCCCCAGAATGGCTAGGGGTAACACCGGGGAGCTGTTTTTT. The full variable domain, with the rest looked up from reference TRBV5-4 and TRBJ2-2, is ETGVTQSPTHLIKTRGQQVTLRCSSQSGHNTVSWYQQALGQGPQFIFQYYREEENGRGNFPPRFSGLQFPNYSSELNVNALELDDSALYLCASSPRMARGNTGELFFGEGSRLTVL.

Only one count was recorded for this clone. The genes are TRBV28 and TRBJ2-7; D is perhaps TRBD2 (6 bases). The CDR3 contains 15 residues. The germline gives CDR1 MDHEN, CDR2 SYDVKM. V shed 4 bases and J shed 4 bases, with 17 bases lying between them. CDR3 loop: CASSSPNAGRYEQYF. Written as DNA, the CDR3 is TGTGCCAGCAGTTCACCCAACGCGGGAAGGTACGAGCAGTACTTC.